This passage covers 8 T cell receptor beta chains from one sample sequenced in a study of T cells in Graves' hyperthyroidism and ophthalmopathy. RNA transcripts served as the template for amplifying TCR beta CDR3 regions. The primer set for the first-round RT-PCR of the TCR CDR3 was HTBI. TCRdb used MiXCR to reprocess the multiplex PCR reads, holding one entry per CDR3 protein. This sample has some 550,000 distinct CDR3 sequences; around 21% occur once, and the top ten carry 26%. Sequencing input: blood. The source is a man aged 18 to 35 with Graves' hyperthyroidism.

Ten or more counts support this clonotype. The chain carries TRBV6-1 and TRBJ1-5; D not resolved. Germline CDR1 and CDR2: MNHNS and SASEGT. With 6 bases removed from V and 2 bases from J, the gap between germline ends came to 11 bases. This CDR3 contains 14 residues. In DNA form, the CDR3 reads TGTGCCAGCAGGGACCGGACGGGCAATCAGCCCCAGCATTTT. It encodes CASRDRTGNQPQHF.

The table lists this clonotype with many counts. The chain employs TRBV19 and TRBJ2-5; either TRBD1 or TRBD2 may fit D (5 bases each). CDR1 and CDR2 (germline): LNHDA, SQIVND (reference sequence). Trimming left V 1 base short and J 3 bases short, with 12 bases between. This CDR3 has 15 amino acids. The CDR3 is CASSIAAREKETQYF. CDR3 DNA sequence: TGTGCCAGTAGTATAGCGGCCAGGGAGAAAGAGACCCAGTACTTC. The complete variable domain, with remaining parts taken from reference TRBV19 and TRBJ2-5, reads DGGITQSPKYLFRKEGQNVTLSCEQNLNHDAMYWYRQDPGQGLRLIYYSQIVNDFQKGDIAEGYSVSREKKESFPLTVTSAQKNPTAFYLCASSIAAREKETQYFGPGTRLLVL.

This clonotype was detected a few times. A clone one base away is much larger, so this may be a read error. This rearrangement joins TRBV30 to TRBJ1-3; D uncertain. The CDR3 has 12 residues. The V gene's germline CDR1 is GTSNPN and CDR2 SVGIG (reference sequence). V lost 8 bases to trimming and J lost 3 bases, with 11 bases between them. The CDR3 region has the DNA TGTGCCCGGAATGATGTTGGAAACACCATATATTTT. Translation gives CARNDVGNTIYF. The full variable domain, in which reference TRBV30 and TRBJ1-3 provide the parts outside the CDR3, is SQTIHQWPATLVQPVGSPLSLECTVEGTSNPNLYWYRQAAGRGLQLLFYSVGIGQISSEVPQNLSASRPQDRQFILSSKKLLLSDSGFYLCARNDVGNTIYFGEGSWLTVV.

This clonotype was counted many times. This chain connects TRBV15 to TRBJ1-1; TRBD1 aligns across 7 bases. The V segment lost 5 bases and the J segment 3 bases; nucleotides outside the gene matches: 9. Per the germline V gene, CDR1 is LNHNV and CDR2 is YYDKDF (reference sequence). This CDR3 has 15 amino acids. CDR3 sequence reads: CATSSTTGRYTEAFF. In DNA form, the CDR3 reads TGTGCCACCAGCTCGACGACAGGGAGGTACACTGAAGCTTTCTTT.

This clonotype was recorded at least ten times. The chain has TRBV11-2 and TRBJ1-1; maybe TRBD1 (5 bases). CDR3 length: 15 residues. The germline CDR1 and CDR2 sequences are SGHAT and FQNNGV. V lost 0 bases, J lost 6 bases, and 14 bases lay in between. CDR3 sequence (DNA): TGTGCCAGCAGCTTAGAGGGCAGGGATTTCGCTGAAGCTTTCTTT. It translates to CASSLEGRDFAEAFF.

This clonotype was detected once. This sequence joins TRBV10-3 and TRBJ1-2; no reliable D call. Germline assignment: CDR1 ENHRY and CDR2 SYGVKD. V lost 7 bases, J lost 4 bases, and 7 bases lay in between. The CDR3 consists of 11 residues. Written as DNA, the CDR3 is TGTGCCATCAATCTATCCTATGGCTACACCTTC. It is translated as CAINLSYGYTF.

This clonotype was picked up many times. V gene TRBV12-3 or TRBV12-4 combines with J gene TRBJ1-2; 9 bases agree with TRBD1. Germline trimming cut 6 bases from V and 2 bases from J; bases unmatched to any gene: 4. The CDR3 spans 14 residues. The CDR3 spells CASSPGQGNYGYTF. CDR3 sequence (DNA): TGTGCCAGCAGCCCGGGACAGGGAAACTATGGCTACACCTTC.

The sample holds many counts of this clonotype. The chain links TRBV6-1 to TRBJ1-5; 8 positions match TRBD1. Germline CDR1 reads MNHNS; CDR2 reads SASEGT. The V segment lost 7 bases and the J segment 6 bases; nucleotides outside the gene matches: 11. This CDR3 region has 15 residues. The CDR3 loop is CASTPGTGRFQPQHF. DNA of the CDR3: TGTGCCAGCACCCCAGGGACAGGCCGCTTTCAGCCCCAGCATTTT.